The 27 T cell receptor beta chains presented below share a single source sample, sequenced in a study of radiotherapy plus CTLA-4 blockade in lung cancer (dated 2018 in TCRdb). The method was the immunoSEQ multiplex PCR assay. The table comes from immuneACCESS by way of TCRdb, which keeps in-frame sequences with V and J called. Part of the clones is missing from these tables; in studies checked, under half for an unresolved V gene and the rest for unknown reasons. For this sample there are more than 95,000 clones; 60% to 75% appear just once. The ten largest clones add up to around 2.8% of the sample. The material was peripheral blood, obtained from a patient treated with radiotherapy plus ipilimumab. These receptors were taken from a human donor with non-small cell lung cancer who had a partial response to radiotherapy plus ipilimumab. Some clones in this sample may be carry-over from other donors' samples.

This chain uses TRBV27 with TRBJ2-7; D possibly corresponds to TRBD2 (6 bases). V lost 3 bases and J 4 bases, leaving 10 bases between the germline ends. The CDR3 has 13 residues. Germline CDR1 reads MNHEY; CDR2 reads SMNVEV (reference sequence). This CDR3 is CASSFSGGYEQYF. The CDR3, as DNA: TGTGCCAGCAGTTTCTCCGGGGGTTACGAGCAGTACTTC.

The J gene is TRBJ2-5, the V gene TRBV2, with TRBD2 matching 8 bases. J lost 5 bases, V lost 5 bases, and 10 bases had no gene match. In germline, CDR1 is SNHLY, CDR2 FYNNEI. The CDR3 is made up of 15 amino acids. CDR3 amino acids: CASSPRAGAGETQYF. The CDR3 DNA is TGTGCCAGCAGTCCCCGAGCGGGAGCAGGCGAGACCCAGTACTTC.

The chain recombines TRBV7-4 with TRBJ2-1; D not certain. The CDR3 covers 12 residues. The V and J ends lost 5 bases and 7 bases respectively, with 9 bases between them. From germline, CDR1 is SGHVT and CDR2 SQSDAQ. The CDR3 protein is CASSLPRNEQFF. CDR3 in DNA: TGTGCCAGCAGCCTACCGAGGAATGAGCAGTTCTTC. The full variable domain, completed using reference TRBV7-4 and TRBJ2-1, is GAGVSQSPRYKVAKRGRDVALRCDSISGHVTLYWYRQTLGQGSEVLTYSQSDAQRDKSGRPSGRFSAERPERSVSTLKIQRTEQGDSAVYLCASSLPRNEQFFGPGTRLTVL.

This chain connects TRBV25-1 to TRBJ1-4, with D possibly being TRBD1 (5 bases). Germline V gene sequence: CDR1 MGHDK, CDR2 SYGVNS. Trimming took 4 bases from V and 8 from J, leaving 17 bases between them. The CDR3 length is 15 residues. CDR3 sequence (DNA): TGTGCCAGCAGTGCTACCGCCAGGGTGGGGGAAAAACTGTTTTTT. Translation: CASSATARVGEKLFF.

This clone was counted a few times. The chain joins TRBV7-7 to TRBJ2-2, with D possibly being TRBD1 (5 bases). V lost 1 base, J lost 2 bases, and 14 bases lay in between. Germline assignment: CDR1 SSHAT and CDR2 FNYEAQ (reference sequence). CDR3 length equals 17 residues. This CDR3 reads CASSLESGQGNTGELFF. Here the CDR3 DNA reads TGTGCCAGCAGCTTAGAGTCAGGGCAGGGAAACACCGGGGAGCTGTTTTTT.

This sequence joins TRBV5-1 and TRBJ2-5; D perhaps matches TRBD1 (6 bases). The germline V and J ends were trimmed by 6 bases and 5 bases, with 11 bases remaining between them. This CDR3 spans 12 amino acids. Germline V lookup: CDR1 SGHRS, CDR2 YFSETQ. Here the CDR3 reads CASTQDRETQYF. The CDR3 nucleotides read TGCGCCAGCACCCAAGACAGGGAGACCCAGTACTTC.

The chain combines TRBV27 with TRBJ1-2; D remains ambiguous. The germline V and J ends were trimmed by 5 bases and 4 bases, with 17 bases remaining between them. Germline V gene sequence: CDR1 MNHEY, CDR2 SMNVEV (reference sequence). The CDR3 has 15 amino acids. Here the CDR3 DNA reads TGTGCCAGCAGTCCCCGGAGCACGCCCACCTATGGCTACACCTTC. Its translation is CASSPRSTPTYGYTF.

This clone was seen a few times. The CDR3 here is CASSYSGQPTGTQYF. CDR3 coding DNA: TGTGCCAGCAGTTACTCTGGACAGCCCACGGGGACCCAGTACTTC. This rearrangement joins TRBV6-5 to TRBJ2-5; tentative D call: TRBD1 (6 bases). The CDR3 has 15 amino acids. Trimming stripped 0 bases from V and 7 bases from J, with 15 bases between. Germline loops: CDR1 MNHEY, CDR2 SVGAGI.

This clone was observed a few times. The V and J genes are TRBV2 and TRBJ2-4, with 9 bases aligning to TRBD1. Trimming at V came to 6 bases and at J to 3 bases, leaving 6 bases not matched to a gene. Germline values: CDR1 SNHLY, CDR2 FYNNEI. The CDR3 totals 15 residues. The DNA of the CDR3 is TGTGCCAGCAGGTACCGGACAGGGGTCAAAAACATTCAGTACTTC. Its protein is CASRYRTGVKNIQYF.

V is TRBV19 and J is TRBJ1-2, with a tentative D call TRBD1 (6 bases). V was trimmed by 6 bases and J by 8 bases, leaving 19 bases between them. The germline V gene encodes CDR1 LNHDA and CDR2 SQIVND (reference sequence). The CDR3 runs to 14 residues. CDR3: CASSDRSGRGGYTF. The CDR3 coding sequence is TGTGCCAGTAGCGACAGGTCTGGAAGGGGCGGCTACACCTTC.

This chain joins TRBV28 and TRBJ2-5; 8 bases match TRBD2. The J call is doubtful: the DNA matches TRBJ2-7 better. The CDR3 runs 13 residues. The germline gives CDR1 MDHEN, CDR2 SYDVKM. The CDR3 DNA is TGTGCCACCCGGGAGGGAAGCTCCTACGAGCAGTACTTC. This codes for CATREGSSYEQYF.

The J gene is TRBJ2-4, the V gene TRBV2, with TRBD1 identical over 10 bases. The CDR3 has 14 amino acids. Losses at the gene ends were 3 bases for V and 7 bases for J; bases not matched to a gene: 3. The germline V gene has CDR1 SNHLY and CDR2 FYNNEI. This CDR3 is CASSEGTGVNIQYF. CDR3 sequence (DNA): TGTGCCAGCAGTGAGGGGACAGGGGTCAACATTCAGTACTTC.

By sample fraction, this clone is medium-sized (0.01 to 0.1%). The V call is TRBV11-1, the J call TRBJ2-7; D is unclear. This CDR3 region has 11 residues. CDR1 is SGHAT, CDR2 FQDESV, per germline (reference sequence). Trimming left V 5 bases short and J 5 bases short, with 7 bases between. The CDR3 nucleotides read TGTGCCAGCAGCACTTCCCACGAGCAGTACTTC. This codes for CASSTSHEQYF.

The rearrangement uses TRBV7-2 and TRBJ1-1; a possible D gene is TRBD1 (6 bases). In germline, CDR1 is SGHTA, CDR2 FQGNSA. Trimming removed 3 bases from V and 8 bases from J, with 13 bases in between. CDR3 length: 13 amino acids. In DNA, the CDR3 is TGTGCCAGCAGCTTCCTTACAGGGAGAGAAGCTTTCTTT. It specifies CASSFLTGREAFF.

The CDR3 region has the DNA TGTGCCAGCAGCCGATTCCCGGGACAGGGGACCTACGAGCAGTACTTC. It is translated as CASSRFPGQGTYEQYF. The V call is TRBV7-2, the J call TRBJ2-7, with 10 bases fitting TRBD1. Per germline, CDR1 SGHTA and CDR2 FQGNSA. Germline trimming cut 5 bases from V and 2 bases from J; bases unmatched to any gene: 9. This CDR3 contains 16 residues. Full variable domain (missing parts from reference TRBV7-2 and TRBJ2-7): GAGVSQSPSNKVTEKGKDVELRCDPISGHTALYWYRQSLGQGLEFLIYFQGNSAPDKSGLPSDRFSAERTGGSVSTLTIQRTQQEDSAVYLCASSRFPGQGTYEQYFGPGTRLTVT.

This clone was recorded once. This chain connects TRBV7-3 to TRBJ2-6; D uncertain. Trimming took off 1 base at V and 0 bases at J, with 10 bases between the two ends. CDR3 length: 17 amino acids. Germline CDR1 reads SGHTA; CDR2 reads FQGTGA. CDR3 protein: CASSLNSPDSGANVLTF. The CDR3 DNA follows: TGTGCCAGCAGCTTAAATTCTCCAGACTCTGGGGCCAACGTCCTGACTTTC.

The chain is built from TRBV11-1 and TRBJ1-5; maybe TRBD1 (5 bases). V was cut by 5 bases and J by 6 bases, with 11 bases left in between. Germline V gene lookup returns CDR1 SGHAT and CDR2 FQDESV (reference sequence). This CDR3 is built from 13 residues. The CDR3 nucleotides read TGTGCCAGCAGCCCAGGGTTTGGTCAGCCCCAGCATTTT. Its protein product is CASSPGFGQPQHF.

The J gene is TRBJ2-7, the V gene TRBV10-3, with 7 bases that match TRBD2. Germline assignment: CDR1 ENHRY and CDR2 SYGVKD. The CDR3 is 12 amino acids. Unmatched junction bases numbered 3, after V lost 5 bases and J lost 5 bases. The CDR3 DNA reads as TGTGCCATCAGTCCGGGGGGAAACGAGCAGTACTTC. This sequence encodes CAISPGGNEQYF.

The rearrangement uses TRBV11-3 and TRBJ2-3, with TRBD1 matching over 8 bases. The V and J ends lost 4 bases and 3 bases, in that order; junction bases with no gene match: 6. This CDR3 is built from 15 residues. Germline CDR1 is SGHNT and CDR2 is YENEEA. CDR3 in amino acids: CASSSRGPRTDTQYF. The CDR3 coding sequence is TGTGCCAGCAGCTCCAGGGGGCCGCGGACAGATACGCAGTATTTT. Based on the CDR3 plus reference TRBV11-3 and TRBJ2-3, the full variable domain is EAGVVQSPRYKIIEKKQPVAFWCNPISGHNTLYWYLQNLGQGPELLIRYENEEAVDDSQLPKDRFSAERLKGVDSTLKIQPAELGDSAVYLCASSSRGPRTDTQYFGPGTRLTVL.

The rearrangement links TRBV7-6 to TRBJ2-2, with a weak D call TRBD2 (5 bases). CDR1 SGHVS and CDR2 FNYEAQ come from the germline V gene. Trimming removed 1 base at V and 4 bases at J, with 13 bases between. This CDR3 contains 16 residues. The CDR3 protein is CASSLGRPEGTGELFF. The CDR3 DNA is TGTGCCAGCAGCTTAGGCCGACCCGAGGGCACCGGGGAGCTGTTTTTT.

The V and J genes are TRBV5-4 and TRBJ2-7, with 7 bases fitting TRBD2. The germline gives CDR1 SGHNT, CDR2 YYREEE (reference sequence). Trimming took 4 bases from V and 3 from J; bases not matched to a gene: 10. The CDR3 length is 15 residues. Here the CDR3 DNA reads TGTGCCAGCAGCGAACCCTTGGGGGGGTACTACGAGCAGTACTTC. Translating it yields CASSEPLGGYYEQYF.

This clone has a single count. CDR3 sequence (DNA): TGTGCCAGCAGCCAAGGGGCAGGCGAATACGAGCAGTACTTC. Residues: CASSQGAGEYEQYF. The rearrangement uses TRBV4-2 and TRBJ2-7; no clear D. Trimming pared 1 base from V and 4 bases from J, leaving 11 bases between. The V gene's germline CDR1 is LGHNA and CDR2 YNFKEQ. The CDR3 has 14 residues.

The gene calls are TRBV7-8 and TRBJ2-7; perhaps TRBD1 as D (7 bases). Germline V gives CDR1 SGHVS, CDR2 FQNEAQ. Trimming took off 8 bases at V and 3 bases at J, with 17 bases between the two ends. The CDR3 spans 14 residues. The CDR3 protein is CASQEGQRLYEQYF. The CDR3 DNA sequence: TGTGCCAGCCAGGAGGGACAGCGTCTCTACGAGCAGTACTTC.

This clone is a singleton in its sample. CDR3: CASSLVGTGDNTEAFF. The CDR3 bases are TGTGCCAGCAGCTTAGTAGGGACAGGAGATAACACTGAAGCTTTCTTT. The chain is built from TRBV13 and TRBJ1-1, with TRBD1 identical over 8 bases. V lost 1 base, J lost 2 bases, and 6 bases stayed unmatched. Germline V gives CDR1 PRHDT, CDR2 FYEKMQ (reference sequence). CDR3 length: 16 amino acids.

V usage is TRBV30 and J usage is TRBJ2-5; 8 bases map to TRBD2. CDR1 is GTSNPN, CDR2 SVGIG, per germline (reference sequence). Trimming cost V 0 bases and J 5 bases; bases outside gene matches: 5. CDR3 size: 14 residues. This chain's CDR3 is CAWSVAGVVETQYF. The CDR3 DNA follows: TGTGCCTGGAGTGTAGCGGGAGTAGTTGAGACCCAGTACTTC.

This clone was seen only a few times. V is TRBV5-1 and J is TRBJ2-3; TRBD2 aligns across 7 bases. The V and J ends lost 3 bases and 7 bases, in that order; junction bases with no gene match: 14. The CDR3 length is 16 residues. The V gene's germline CDR1 is SGHRS and CDR2 YFSETQ. For the CDR3, the DNA is TGCGCCAGCAGCTCCATCGGGGGGAGGAACTCGAATACGCAGTATTTT. Amino acid sequence: CASSSIGGRNSNTQYF.

The CDR3 here is CASSPQVLGTDTQYF. The CDR3, as DNA: TGCGCCAGCAGCCCTCAGGTGCTCGGCACAGATACGCAGTATTTT. The chain couples TRBV4-1 to TRBJ2-3; the D is unclear. The germline V gene encodes CDR1 MGHRA and CDR2 YSYEKL. The CDR3 covers 15 residues. Deletions cut 4 bases from V and 1 base from J, with 12 bases between.